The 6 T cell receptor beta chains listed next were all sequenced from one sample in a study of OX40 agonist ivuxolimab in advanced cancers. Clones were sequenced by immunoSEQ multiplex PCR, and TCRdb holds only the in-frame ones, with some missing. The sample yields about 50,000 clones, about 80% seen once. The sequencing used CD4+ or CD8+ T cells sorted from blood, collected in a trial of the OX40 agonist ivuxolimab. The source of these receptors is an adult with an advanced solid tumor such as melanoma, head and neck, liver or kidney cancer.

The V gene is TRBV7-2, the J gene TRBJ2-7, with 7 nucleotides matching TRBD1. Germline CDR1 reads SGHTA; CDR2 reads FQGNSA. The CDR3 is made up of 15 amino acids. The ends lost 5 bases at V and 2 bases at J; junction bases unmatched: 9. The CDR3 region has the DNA TGTGCCAGCAGCGCCAAGGTCGGGACAGCCTACGAGCAGTACTTC. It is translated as CASSAKVGTAYEQYF.

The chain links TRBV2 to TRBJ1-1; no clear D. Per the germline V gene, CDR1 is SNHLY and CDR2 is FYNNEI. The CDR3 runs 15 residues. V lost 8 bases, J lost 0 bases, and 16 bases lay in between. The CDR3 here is CASLIVAFMNTEAFF. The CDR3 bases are TGTGCCAGCTTAATCGTTGCCTTCATGAACACTGAAGCTTTCTTT.

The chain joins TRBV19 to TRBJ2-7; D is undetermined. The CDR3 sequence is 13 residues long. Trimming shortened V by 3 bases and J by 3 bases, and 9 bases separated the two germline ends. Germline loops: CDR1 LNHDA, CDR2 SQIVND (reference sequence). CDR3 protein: CASSIHGHYEQYF. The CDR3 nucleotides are TGTGCCAGTAGTATTCACGGCCACTACGAGCAGTACTTC.

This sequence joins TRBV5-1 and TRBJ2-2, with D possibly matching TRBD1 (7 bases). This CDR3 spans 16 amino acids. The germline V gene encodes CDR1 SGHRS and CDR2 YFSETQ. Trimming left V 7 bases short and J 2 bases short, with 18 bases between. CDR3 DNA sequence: TGCGCCAGCTCCCCGGGCGGGACAGCTAACACCGGGGAGCTGTTTTTT. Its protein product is CASSPGGTANTGELFF. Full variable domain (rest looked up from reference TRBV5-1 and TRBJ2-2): KAGVTQTPRYLIKTRGQQVTLSCSPISGHRSVSWYQQTPGQGLQFLFEYFSETQRNKGNFPGRFSGRQFSNSRSEMNVSTLELGDSALYLCASSPGGTANTGELFFGEGSRLTVL.

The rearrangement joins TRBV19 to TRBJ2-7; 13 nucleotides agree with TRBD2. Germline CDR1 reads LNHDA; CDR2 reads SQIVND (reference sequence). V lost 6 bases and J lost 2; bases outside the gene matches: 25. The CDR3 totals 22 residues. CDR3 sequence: CASSSRGRSRTSGGTTPYEQYF. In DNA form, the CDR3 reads TGTGCCAGTAGCTCCCGAGGAAGGTCCCGGACTAGCGGGGGCACCACCCCCTACGAGCAGTACTTC.

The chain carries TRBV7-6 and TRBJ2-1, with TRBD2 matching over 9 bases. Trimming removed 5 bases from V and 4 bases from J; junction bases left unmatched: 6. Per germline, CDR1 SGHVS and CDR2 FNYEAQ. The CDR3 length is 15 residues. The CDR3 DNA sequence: TGTGCCAGCAGCGCCCCAGCGGGGGGTTACAATGAGCAGTTCTTC. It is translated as CASSAPAGGYNEQFF.